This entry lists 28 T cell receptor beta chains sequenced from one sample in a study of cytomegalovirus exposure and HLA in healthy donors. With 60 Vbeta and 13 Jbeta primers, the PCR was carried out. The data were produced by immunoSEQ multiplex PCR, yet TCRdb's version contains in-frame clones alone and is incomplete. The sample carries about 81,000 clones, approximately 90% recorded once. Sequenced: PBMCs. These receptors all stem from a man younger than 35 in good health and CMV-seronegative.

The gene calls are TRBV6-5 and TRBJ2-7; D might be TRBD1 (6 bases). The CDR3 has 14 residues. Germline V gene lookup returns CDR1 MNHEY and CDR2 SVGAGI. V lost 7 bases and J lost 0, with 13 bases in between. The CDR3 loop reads CASTDTGTSYEQYF. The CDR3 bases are TGTGCCAGCACTGATACAGGGACCTCCTACGAGCAGTACTTC.

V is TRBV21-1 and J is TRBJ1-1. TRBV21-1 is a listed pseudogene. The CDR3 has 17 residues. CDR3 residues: CASSNGGRDYMNTEAFF. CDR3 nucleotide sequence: TGTGCCAGCAGCAATGGGGGCAGGGACTACATGAACACTGAAGCTTTCTTT.

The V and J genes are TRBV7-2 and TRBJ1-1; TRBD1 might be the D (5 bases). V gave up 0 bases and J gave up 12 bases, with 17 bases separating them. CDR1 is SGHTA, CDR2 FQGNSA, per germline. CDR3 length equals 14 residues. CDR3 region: CASSLAFQGSLTFF. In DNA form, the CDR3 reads TGTGCCAGCAGCTTAGCTTTTCAGGGTAGTTTGACTTTCTTT.

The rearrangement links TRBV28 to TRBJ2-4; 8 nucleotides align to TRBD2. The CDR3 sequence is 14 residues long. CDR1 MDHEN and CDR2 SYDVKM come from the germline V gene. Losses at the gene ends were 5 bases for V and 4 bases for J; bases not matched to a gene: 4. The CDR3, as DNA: TGTGCCAGCAGTCGGGGGGGGGATAAAAACATTCAGTACTTC. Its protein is CASSRGGDKNIQYF.

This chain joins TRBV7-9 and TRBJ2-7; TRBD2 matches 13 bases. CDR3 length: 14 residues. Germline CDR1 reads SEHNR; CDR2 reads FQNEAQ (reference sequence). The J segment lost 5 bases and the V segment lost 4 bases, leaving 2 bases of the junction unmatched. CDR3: CASSSTSGRDEQYF. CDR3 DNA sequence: TGTGCCAGCAGCTCCACTAGCGGGAGGGACGAGCAGTACTTC.

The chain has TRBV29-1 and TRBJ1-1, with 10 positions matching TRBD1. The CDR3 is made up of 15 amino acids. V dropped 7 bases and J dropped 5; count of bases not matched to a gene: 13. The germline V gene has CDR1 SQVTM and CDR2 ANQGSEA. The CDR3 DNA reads TGCAGCGCGCATCGGGACAGGGGTCTGGGGACTGAAGCTTTCTTT. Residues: CSAHRDRGLGTEAFF.

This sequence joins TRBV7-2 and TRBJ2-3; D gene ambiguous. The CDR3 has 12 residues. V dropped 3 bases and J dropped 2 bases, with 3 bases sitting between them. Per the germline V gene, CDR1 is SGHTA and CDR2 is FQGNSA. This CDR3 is CASSFITDTQYF. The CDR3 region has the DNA TGTGCCAGCAGCTTTATCACAGATACGCAGTATTTT.

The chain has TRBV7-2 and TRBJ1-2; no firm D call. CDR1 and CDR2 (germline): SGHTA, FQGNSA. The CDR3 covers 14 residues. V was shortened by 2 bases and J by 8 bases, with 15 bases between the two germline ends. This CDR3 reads CASSLSSMVRGYTF. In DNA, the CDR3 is TGTGCCAGCAGCTTAAGCTCCATGGTACGAGGCTACACCTTC.

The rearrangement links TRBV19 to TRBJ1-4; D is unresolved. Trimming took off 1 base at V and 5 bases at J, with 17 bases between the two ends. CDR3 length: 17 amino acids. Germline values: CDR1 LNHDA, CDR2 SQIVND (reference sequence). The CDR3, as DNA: TGTGCCAGTAGTATAGGGGGAGGCTCCTTATCGAATGAAAAACTGTTTTTT. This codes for CASSIGGGSLSNEKLFF.

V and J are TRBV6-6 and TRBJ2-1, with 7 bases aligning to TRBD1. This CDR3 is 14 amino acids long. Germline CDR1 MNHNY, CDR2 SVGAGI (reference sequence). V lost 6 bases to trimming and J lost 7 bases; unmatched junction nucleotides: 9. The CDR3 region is CASSNDLQGNEQFF. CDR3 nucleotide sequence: TGTGCCAGCAGCAACGACCTACAGGGGAATGAGCAGTTCTTC.

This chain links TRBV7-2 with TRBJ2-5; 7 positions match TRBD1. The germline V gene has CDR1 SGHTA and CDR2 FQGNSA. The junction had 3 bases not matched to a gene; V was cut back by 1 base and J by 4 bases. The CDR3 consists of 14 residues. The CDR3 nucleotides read TGTGCCAGCAGCTTAGGCTCAGGGGGAGAGACCCAGTACTTC. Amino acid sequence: CASSLGSGGETQYF.

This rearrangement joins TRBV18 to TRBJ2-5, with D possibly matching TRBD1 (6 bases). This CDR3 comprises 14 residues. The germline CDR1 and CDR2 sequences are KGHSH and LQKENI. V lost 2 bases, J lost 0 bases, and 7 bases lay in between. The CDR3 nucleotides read TGTGCCAGCTCACCAACAGGGAACCAAGAGACCCAGTACTTC. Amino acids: CASSPTGNQETQYF.

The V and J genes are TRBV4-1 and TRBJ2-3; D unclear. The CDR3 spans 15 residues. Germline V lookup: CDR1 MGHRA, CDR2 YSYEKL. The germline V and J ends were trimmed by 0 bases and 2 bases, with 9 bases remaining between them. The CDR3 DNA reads TGCGCCAGCAGCCAAGATACGAGAGACACAGATACGCAGTATTTT. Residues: CASSQDTRDTDTQYF.

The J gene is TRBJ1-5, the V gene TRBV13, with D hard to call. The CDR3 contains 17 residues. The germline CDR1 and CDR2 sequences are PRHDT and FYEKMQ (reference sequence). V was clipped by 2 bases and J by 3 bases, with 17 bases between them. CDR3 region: CASSLSGAGYNNQPQHF. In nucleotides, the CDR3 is TGTGCCAGCAGCTTATCCGGTGCGGGTTATAACAATCAGCCCCAGCATTTT.

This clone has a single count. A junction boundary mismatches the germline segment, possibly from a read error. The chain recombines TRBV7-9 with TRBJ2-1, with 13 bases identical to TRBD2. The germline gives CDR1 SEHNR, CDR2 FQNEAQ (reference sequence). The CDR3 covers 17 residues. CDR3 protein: CSSSLAATSGRYNEQFF. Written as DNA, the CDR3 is TGTTCCAGCAGCTTAGCTGCGACTAGCGGGAGGTACAATGAGCAGTTCTTC.

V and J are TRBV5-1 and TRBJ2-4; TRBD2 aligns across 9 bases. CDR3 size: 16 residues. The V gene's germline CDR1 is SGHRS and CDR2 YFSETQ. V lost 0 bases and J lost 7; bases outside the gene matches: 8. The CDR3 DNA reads TGCGCCAGCAGCTTGGGAGCGGGAGGACCCAGGAACATTCAGTACTTC. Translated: CASSLGAGGPRNIQYF.

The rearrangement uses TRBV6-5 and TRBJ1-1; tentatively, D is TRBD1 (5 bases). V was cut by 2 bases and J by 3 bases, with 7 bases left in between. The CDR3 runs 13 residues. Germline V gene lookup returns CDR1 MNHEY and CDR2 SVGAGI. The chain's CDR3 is CASSYIRDTEAFF. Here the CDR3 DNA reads TGTGCCAGCAGTTACATCAGGGACACTGAAGCTTTCTTT.

CDR3 DNA sequence: TGTGCCAGCAGCGTAGGCTGGACAAGGATCTCTGGAAACACCATATATTTT. Protein: CASSVGWTRISGNTIYF. This chain joins TRBV9 and TRBJ1-3, with D possibly matching TRBD1 (5 bases). This CDR3 has 17 residues. The ends were cut back, 0 bases at V and 0 bases at J, with 13 bases in the middle. In germline, CDR1 is SGDLS, CDR2 YYNGEE.

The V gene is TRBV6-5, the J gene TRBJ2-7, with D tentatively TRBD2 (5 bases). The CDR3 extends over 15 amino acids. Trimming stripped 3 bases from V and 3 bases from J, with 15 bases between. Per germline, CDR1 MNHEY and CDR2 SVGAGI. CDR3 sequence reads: CASSYFSGSSYEQYF. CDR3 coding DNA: TGTGCCAGCAGTTATTTTTCGGGGTCCAGCTACGAGCAGTACTTC.

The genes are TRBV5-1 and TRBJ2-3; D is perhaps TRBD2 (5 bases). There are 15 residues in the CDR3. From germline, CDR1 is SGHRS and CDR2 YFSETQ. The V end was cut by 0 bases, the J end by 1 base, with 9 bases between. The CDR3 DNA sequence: TGCGCCAGCAGCTTGGATGTTAGCGGCACAGATACGCAGTATTTT. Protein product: CASSLDVSGTDTQYF.

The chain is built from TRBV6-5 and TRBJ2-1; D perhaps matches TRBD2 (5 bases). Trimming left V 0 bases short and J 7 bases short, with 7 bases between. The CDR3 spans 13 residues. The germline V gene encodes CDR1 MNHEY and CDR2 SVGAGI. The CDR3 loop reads CASSYSSENEQFF. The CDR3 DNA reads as TGTGCCAGCAGTTACTCTAGCGAAAATGAGCAGTTCTTC.

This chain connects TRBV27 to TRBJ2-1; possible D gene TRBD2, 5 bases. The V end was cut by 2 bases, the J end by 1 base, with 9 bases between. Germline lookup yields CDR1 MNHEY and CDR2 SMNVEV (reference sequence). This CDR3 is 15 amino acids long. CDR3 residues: CASSLAAESYNEQFF. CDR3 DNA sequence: TGTGCCAGCAGTTTAGCAGCGGAATCCTACAATGAGCAGTTCTTC.

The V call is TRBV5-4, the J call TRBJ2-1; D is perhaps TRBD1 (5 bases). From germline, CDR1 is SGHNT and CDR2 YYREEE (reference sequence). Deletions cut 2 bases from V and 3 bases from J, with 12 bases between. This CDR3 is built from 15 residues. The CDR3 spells CASSFPRQHYNEQFF. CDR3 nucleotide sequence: TGTGCCAGCAGCTTTCCCCGACAGCACTACAATGAGCAGTTCTTC.

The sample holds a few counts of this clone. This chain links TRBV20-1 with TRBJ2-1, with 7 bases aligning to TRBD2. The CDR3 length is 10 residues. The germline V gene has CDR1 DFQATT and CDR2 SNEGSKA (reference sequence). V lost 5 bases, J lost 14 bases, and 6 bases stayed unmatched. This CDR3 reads CSAFGTKEFF. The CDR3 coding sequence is TGCAGTGCTTTCGGGACTAAGGAGTTCTTC.

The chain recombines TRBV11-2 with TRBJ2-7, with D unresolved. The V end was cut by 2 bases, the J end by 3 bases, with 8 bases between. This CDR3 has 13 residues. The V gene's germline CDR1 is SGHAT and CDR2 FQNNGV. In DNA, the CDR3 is TGTGCCAGCAGCTTAACCCTAAACTACGAGCAGTACTTC. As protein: CASSLTLNYEQYF.

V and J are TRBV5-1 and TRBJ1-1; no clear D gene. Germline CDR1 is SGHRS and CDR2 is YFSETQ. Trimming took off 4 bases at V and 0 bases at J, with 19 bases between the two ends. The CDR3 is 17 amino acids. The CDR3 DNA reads TGCGCCAGCAGCCCCGGGAGCTCATTAAATATGAACACTGAAGCTTTCTTT. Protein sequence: CASSPGSSLNMNTEAFF.

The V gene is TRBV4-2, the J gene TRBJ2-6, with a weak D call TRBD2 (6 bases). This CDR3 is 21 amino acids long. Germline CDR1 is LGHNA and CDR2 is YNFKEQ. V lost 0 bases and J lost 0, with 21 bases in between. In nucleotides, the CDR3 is TGTGCCAGCAGCCAAGAAGCTCGGCCCCCGGGGAGGCGCTCTGGGGCCAACGTCCTGACTTTC. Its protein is CASSQEARPPGRRSGANVLTF.

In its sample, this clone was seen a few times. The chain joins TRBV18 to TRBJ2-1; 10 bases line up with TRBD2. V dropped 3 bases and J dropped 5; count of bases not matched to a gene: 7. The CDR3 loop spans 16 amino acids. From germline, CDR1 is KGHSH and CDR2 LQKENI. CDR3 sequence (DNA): TGTGCCAGCTCACCCCCTGGACTAGCGGTTAACAATGAGCAGTTCTTC. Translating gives CASSPPGLAVNNEQFF.